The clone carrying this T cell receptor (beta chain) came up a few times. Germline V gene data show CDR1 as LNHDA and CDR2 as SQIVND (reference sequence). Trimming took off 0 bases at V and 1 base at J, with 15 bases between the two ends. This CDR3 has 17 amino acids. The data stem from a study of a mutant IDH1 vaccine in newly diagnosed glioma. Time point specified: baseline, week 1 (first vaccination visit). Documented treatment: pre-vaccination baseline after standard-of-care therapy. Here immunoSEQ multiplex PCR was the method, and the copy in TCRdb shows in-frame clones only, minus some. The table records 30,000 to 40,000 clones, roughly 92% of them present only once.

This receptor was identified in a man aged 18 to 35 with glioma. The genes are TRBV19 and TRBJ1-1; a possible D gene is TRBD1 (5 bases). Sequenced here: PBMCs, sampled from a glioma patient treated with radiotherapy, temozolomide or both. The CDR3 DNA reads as TGTGCCAGTAGTATAGATCCTCTAGGGGCCTGGAACACTGAAGCTTTCTTT. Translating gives CASSIDPLGAWNTEAFF.